One sample yielded the 14 T cell receptor beta chains listed below, sequenced in a study of cytomegalovirus exposure and HLA in healthy donors. 60 Vbeta and 13 Jbeta primers were used in PCR. The protocol was immunoSEQ multiplex PCR, while the TCRdb copy is restricted to in-frame clones and leaves out a portion. Seen here are 150,000 to 200,000 clones, around 86% observed once, and the top ten hold roughly 4.5%. The sequenced sample consisted of PBMCs. These receptors all come from a man between 50 and 59 years old in good health and CMV-seropositive.

This chain joins TRBV5-1 and TRBJ1-2; TRBD1 might be the D (5 bases). V was clipped by 3 bases and J by 1 base, with 19 bases between them. This CDR3 is built from 17 residues. Germline V gene data show CDR1 as SGHRS and CDR2 as YFSETQ. The CDR3 region is CASSSGGALTFNYGYTF. CDR3 bases: TGCGCCAGCAGCTCCGGCGGGGCCCTTACATTTAACTATGGCTACACCTTC.

V and J are TRBV19 and TRBJ2-5; D is uncertain. The tail of the sequence fits TRBJ2-7 better, so the J call may be wrong. This CDR3 comprises 12 residues. Germline loops: CDR1 LNHDA, CDR2 SQIVND (reference sequence). DNA for the CDR3: TGTGCCACCTCCGTCGACTCCTACGAGCAGTACTTC. Translation gives CATSVDSYEQYF.

The V and J genes are TRBV2 and TRBJ2-1, with a tentative D call TRBD1 (5 bases). CDR3 length: 13 residues. Trimming took off 6 bases at V and 5 bases at J, with 11 bases between the two ends. The germline CDR1 and CDR2 sequences are SNHLY and FYNNEI. The DNA for the CDR3 is TGTGCCAGCAGAAACGACAGAGACAATGAGCAGTTCTTC. It encodes CASRNDRDNEQFF.

The chain uses TRBV28 and TRBJ1-2; 8 bases match TRBD1. The germline CDR1 and CDR2 sequences are MDHEN and SYDVKM. The CDR3 consists of 12 residues. The trim removed 5 bases at V and 5 bases at J, leaving 1 base unmatched. The CDR3 nucleotides read TGTGCCAGCAGTAGGACAGGGTATGGCTACACCTTC. Translating it yields CASSRTGYGYTF.

As concerns this clone: This specimen includes other DNA sequences encoding the same CDR3. This chain connects TRBV30 to TRBJ1-2; 7 nucleotides agree with TRBD1. The CDR3 is made up of 14 amino acids. V gave up 1 base and J gave up 6 bases; unmatched junction bases: 8. Germline V gives CDR1 GTSNPN, CDR2 SVGIG (reference sequence). The DNA for the CDR3 is TGTGCCTGGAGTGCGGAACAGGGGCGACATGGCTACACCTTC. Protein: CAWSAEQGRHGYTF.

The J gene is TRBJ2-1, the V gene TRBV2, with 10 bases identical to TRBD2. There are 14 residues in the CDR3. The trim removed 11 bases at V and 5 bases at J, leaving 9 bases unmatched. The germline V gene encodes CDR1 SNHLY and CDR2 FYNNEI. CDR3 protein: CAVLGLADNNEQFF. CDR3 DNA: TGTGCCGTACTAGGACTAGCGGATAACAATGAGCAGTTCTTC.

The J gene is TRBJ1-4, the V gene TRBV28; 7 bases line up with TRBD1. The CDR3 covers 16 residues. Germline assignment: CDR1 MDHEN and CDR2 SYDVKM. The trim removed 3 bases at V and 3 bases at J, leaving 7 bases unmatched. The chain's CDR3 is CASSLPTGVANEKLFF. In nucleotides, the CDR3 is TGTGCCAGCAGTTTGCCCACAGGGGTGGCTAATGAAAAACTGTTTTTT.

The V and J genes are TRBV9 and TRBJ2-1, with 9 bases identical to TRBD1. Germline-derived CDR1 and CDR2 are SGDLS and YYNGEE. The CDR3 sequence is 16 residues long. V shed 4 bases, J shed 3 bases, and the junction held 8 bases outside the gene matches. The CDR3 here is CASSSSEDRGYNEQFF. CDR3 sequence (DNA): TGTGCCAGCAGCTCTAGTGAGGACAGGGGCTACAATGAGCAGTTCTTC.

The V gene is TRBV28, the J gene TRBJ2-1; 12 bases are a match to TRBD2. The V gene's germline CDR1 is MDHEN and CDR2 SYDVKM. The CDR3 spans 14 residues. Trimming cost V 7 bases and J 7 bases; bases outside gene matches: 5. Here the CDR3 reads CASKTSGRGNEQFF. Here the CDR3 DNA reads TGTGCCAGCAAGACTAGCGGGAGAGGGAATGAGCAGTTCTTC.

Here the CDR3 DNA reads TGTGCCAGCAGTCAAGGACTAGCGGGACCCACAGATACGCAGTATTTT. Protein: CASSQGLAGPTDTQYF. V usage is TRBV6-1 and J usage is TRBJ2-3, with TRBD2 identical over 12 bases. CDR3 length: 16 amino acids. Losses at the gene ends were 5 bases for V and 2 bases for J; bases not matched to a gene: 5. CDR1 and CDR2 from the germline V gene are MNHNS and SASEGT.

CDR3 protein: CASSLGLTSISSYNEQFF. CDR3 in DNA: TGTGCCAGCAGCTTGGGACTGACCTCTATCAGCTCCTACAATGAGCAGTTCTTC. J is TRBJ2-1 and V is TRBV5-4; D is uncertain. V was cut by 0 bases and J by 0 bases, with 16 bases left in between. The CDR3 is 18 amino acids. Per germline, CDR1 SGHNT and CDR2 YYREEE (reference sequence).

This chain uses TRBV29-1 with TRBJ2-7; 11 bases line up with TRBD1. This CDR3 has 13 amino acids. Germline V gene sequence: CDR1 SQVTM, CDR2 ANQGSEA. V lost 6 bases, J lost 4 bases, and 5 bases stayed unmatched. The CDR3 nucleotides are TGCAGCGTCCGAGGACAGGGGGCATACGAGCAGTACTTC. Amino acid sequence: CSVRGQGAYEQYF.

V and J are TRBV5-4 and TRBJ2-3; TRBD2 is a possible D gene (6 bases). V was pared by 4 bases and J by 0 bases, with 9 bases between. This CDR3 is built from 14 residues. Germline V CDR1 and CDR2: SGHNT, YYREEE (reference sequence). In nucleotides, the CDR3 is TGTGCCAGCAGCGCGGGGTTCAGCACAGATACGCAGTATTTT. This gives the protein CASSAGFSTDTQYF. Based on the CDR3 plus reference TRBV5-4 and TRBJ2-3, the full variable domain is ETGVTQSPTHLIKTRGQQVTLRCSSQSGHNTVSWYQQALGQGPQFIFQYYREEENGRGNFPPRFSGLQFPNYSSELNVNALELDDSALYLCASSAGFSTDTQYFGPGTRLTVL.

This clone was observed a few times. This chain links TRBV6-6 with TRBJ1-2, with TRBD1 identical over 9 bases. This CDR3 comprises 13 residues. V was clipped by 7 bases and J by 4 bases; unmatched bases: 4. Germline loops: CDR1 MNHNY, CDR2 SVGAGI (reference sequence). DNA for the CDR3: TGTGCCAGCAATCAGGACAGGGGCTATGGCTACACCTTC. Encoded protein: CASNQDRGYGYTF.